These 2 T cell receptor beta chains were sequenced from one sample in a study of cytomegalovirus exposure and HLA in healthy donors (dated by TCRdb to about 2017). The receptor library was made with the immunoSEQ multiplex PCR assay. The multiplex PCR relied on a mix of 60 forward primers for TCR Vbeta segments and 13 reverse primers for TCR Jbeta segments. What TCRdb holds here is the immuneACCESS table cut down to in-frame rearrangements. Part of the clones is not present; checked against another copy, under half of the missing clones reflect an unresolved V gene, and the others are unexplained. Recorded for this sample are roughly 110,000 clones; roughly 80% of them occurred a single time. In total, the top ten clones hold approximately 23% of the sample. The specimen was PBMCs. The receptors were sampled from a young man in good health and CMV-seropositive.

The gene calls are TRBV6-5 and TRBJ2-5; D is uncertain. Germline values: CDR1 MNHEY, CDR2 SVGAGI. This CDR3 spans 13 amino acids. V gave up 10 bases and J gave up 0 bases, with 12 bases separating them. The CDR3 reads CAIRLENQETQYF. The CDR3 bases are TGTGCCATCAGGTTAGAGAACCAAGAGACCCAGTACTTC.

This chain's CDR3 is CASSWRAGEVYEQFF. DNA of the CDR3: TGCGCCAGCAGCTGGCGAGCGGGAGAGGTCTATGAGCAGTTCTTC. The chain uses TRBV5-1 and TRBJ2-1, with 8 nucleotides matching TRBD2. With 3 bases clipped from V and 8 bases from J, the junction kept 10 bases outside the gene matches. This CDR3 has 15 residues. CDR1 is SGHRS and CDR2 is YFSETQ in the germline V gene.